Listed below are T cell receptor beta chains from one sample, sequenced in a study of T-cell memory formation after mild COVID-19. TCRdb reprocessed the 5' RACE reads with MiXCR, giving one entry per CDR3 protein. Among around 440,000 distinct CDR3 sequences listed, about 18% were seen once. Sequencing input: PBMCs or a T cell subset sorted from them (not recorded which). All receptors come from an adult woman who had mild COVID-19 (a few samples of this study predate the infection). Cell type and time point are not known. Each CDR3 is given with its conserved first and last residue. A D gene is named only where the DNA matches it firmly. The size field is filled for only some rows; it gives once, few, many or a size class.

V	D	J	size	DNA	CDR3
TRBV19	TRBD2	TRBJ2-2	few	TGTGCCAGTACCTCGACGGGACTAGCGGATTGGAAGACCGGGGAGCTGTTTTTT	CASTSTGLADWKTGELFF
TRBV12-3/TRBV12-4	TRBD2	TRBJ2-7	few	TGTGCCAGCAGTCTAGCCCTCGGACTAGCGGGAGGGCCTTCCTACGAGCAGTACTTC	CASSLALGLAGGPSYEQYF
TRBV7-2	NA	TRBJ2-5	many	TGTGCCAGCAGCCCTCCCGGAAGAGAGACCCAGTACTTC	CASSPPGRETQYF
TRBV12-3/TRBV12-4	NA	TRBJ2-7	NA	TGTGCCAGCAGCATCCCCAACTCGGAGGGGACCTACGAGCAGTACTTC	CASSIPNSEGTYEQYF
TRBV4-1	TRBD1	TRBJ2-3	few	TGCGCCAGCAGCCAATTCACCGGGACAGTCAGCACAGATACGCAGTATTTT	CASSQFTGTVSTDTQYF
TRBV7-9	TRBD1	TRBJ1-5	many	TGTGCCAGCAGTTTGGACAGGGAACAGCCCCAGCATTTT	CASSLDREQPQHF
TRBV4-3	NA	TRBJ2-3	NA	TGCGCCAGCAGCCAAGAGTGGGCTAGCACAGATACGCAGTATTTT	CASSQEWASTDTQYF
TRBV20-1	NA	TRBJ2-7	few	TGCAGTGCTTACCACCCTTTCGGGTCCTACGAGCAGTACTTC	CSAYHPFGSYEQYF
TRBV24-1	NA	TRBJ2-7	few	TGTGCCACCAGTGGGACGCTGGGCCCCTACGAGCAGTACTTC	CATSGTLGPYEQYF
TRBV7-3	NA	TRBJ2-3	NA	TGTGCCAGCAGCCCTGGACTACAGACAGATACGCAGTATTTT	CASSPGLQTDTQYF
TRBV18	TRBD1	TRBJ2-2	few	TGTGCCAGCTCAAAAGACAGGGCCACCGGGGAGCTGTTTTTT	CASSKDRATGELFF
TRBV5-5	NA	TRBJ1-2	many	TGTGCCAGCAGCTTGATGGGACTGGAGAGGGATGGCTACACCTTC	CASSLMGLERDGYTF
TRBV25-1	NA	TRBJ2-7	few	TGTGCCAGCAGCCCTAATGGACAGTTAGCCTACGAGCAGTACTTC	CASSPNGQLAYEQYF
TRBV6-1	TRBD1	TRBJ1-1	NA	TGTGCCAGCTCTGTCGGCAGGGGGGACACTGAAGCTTTCTTT	CASSVGRGDTEAFF
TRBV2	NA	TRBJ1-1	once	TGTGCCAGCAGTGATCCCCTTGGCAGCACTGAATCTTTCTTT	CASSDPLGSTESFF
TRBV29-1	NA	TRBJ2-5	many	TGCAGCGTTGATATGAGTCAGCAAAAAGAGACCCAGTACTTC	CSVDMSQQKETQYF
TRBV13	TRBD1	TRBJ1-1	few	TGTGCCAGCAGCTTAGGGAGGGGGCGGATAGCTTTCTTT	CASSLGRGRIAFF
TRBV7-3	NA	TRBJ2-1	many	TGTGCCAGCAGCCCTTTAGGGGGCTACAATGAGCAGTTCTTC	CASSPLGGYNEQFF
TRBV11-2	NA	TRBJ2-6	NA	TGTGCCAGCAGCACTCCCAGGGACGCGGCCAACGTCCTGACTTTC	CASSTPRDAANVLTF
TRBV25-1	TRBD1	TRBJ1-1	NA	TGTGCCAGCAGTGATTCAGGGGGCGGGAGGGACACTGAAGCTTTCTTT	CASSDSGGGRDTEAFF
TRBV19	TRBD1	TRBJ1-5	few	TGTGCCAGTAGGGGTGACAGGGAAGGGGCAGGTCAGCCCCAGCATTTT	CASRGDREGAGQPQHF
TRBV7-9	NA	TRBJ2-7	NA	TGTGCCAGCAGCCCGAAAGGGGCAGGGGTCTTCTACGAGCAGTACTTC	CASSPKGAGVFYEQYF
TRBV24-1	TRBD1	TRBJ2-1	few	TGTGCCACCAGCGGGTACTACAGGGGGAAATACAATGAGCAGTTCTTC	CATSGYYRGKYNEQFF
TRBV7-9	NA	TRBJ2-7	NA	TGTGCCAGCAGCTTAGACCCCCTTTTTGCTTACGAGCAGTACTTC	CASSLDPLFAYEQYF
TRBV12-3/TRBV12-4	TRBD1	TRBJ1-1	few	TGTGCCAGCAGCCCTGGACAGGGTAGGCACACTGAAGCTTTCTTT	CASSPGQGRHTEAFF
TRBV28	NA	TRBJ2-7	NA	TGTGCCAGCAGTTTAAAGAACGAGCAGTACTTC	CASSLKNEQYF